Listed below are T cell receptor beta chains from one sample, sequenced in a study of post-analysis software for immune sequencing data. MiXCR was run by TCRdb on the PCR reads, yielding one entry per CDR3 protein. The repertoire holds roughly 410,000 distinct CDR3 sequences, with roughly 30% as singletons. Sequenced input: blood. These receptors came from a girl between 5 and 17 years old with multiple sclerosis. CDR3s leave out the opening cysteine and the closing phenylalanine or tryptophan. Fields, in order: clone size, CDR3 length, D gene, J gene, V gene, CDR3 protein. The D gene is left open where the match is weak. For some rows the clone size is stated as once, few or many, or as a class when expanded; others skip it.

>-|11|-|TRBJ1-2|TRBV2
ASGESPGSGYT
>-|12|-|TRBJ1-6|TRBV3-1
ASSQDSSYSPLH
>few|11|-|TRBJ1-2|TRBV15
ATSMTRDYGYT
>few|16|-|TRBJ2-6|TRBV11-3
ASSLVRAPWPGANVLT
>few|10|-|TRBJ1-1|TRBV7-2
ASSRRDKQAF
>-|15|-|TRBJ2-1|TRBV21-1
ASSRCGGGRSDNEQF
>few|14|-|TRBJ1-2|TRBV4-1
ASSQESRGPPYGYT
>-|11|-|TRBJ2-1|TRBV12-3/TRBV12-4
ASSSPVFNEQF
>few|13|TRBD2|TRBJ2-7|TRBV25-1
ASSEWGGSSYEQY
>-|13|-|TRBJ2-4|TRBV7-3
ASSLQQAPLREQY
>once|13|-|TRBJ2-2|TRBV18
ASSQRQINTGELF
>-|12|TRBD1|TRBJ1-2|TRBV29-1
SVDSPQGVYGYT
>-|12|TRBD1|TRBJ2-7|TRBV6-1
ASSDRGRGNEQY
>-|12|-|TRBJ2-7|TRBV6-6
ASSDAMALYEQY
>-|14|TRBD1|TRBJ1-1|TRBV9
ASSVAGTGEFSEAF
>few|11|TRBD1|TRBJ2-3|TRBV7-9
ASSSGQGDTQY
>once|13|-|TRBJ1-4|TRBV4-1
ASSQFAGRDEKLF
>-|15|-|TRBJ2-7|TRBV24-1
ATSDLRQLKSSYEQY
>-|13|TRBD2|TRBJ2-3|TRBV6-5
ASSPTSGGARTQY
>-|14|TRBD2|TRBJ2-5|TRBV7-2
ASSLLGLAGGETQY
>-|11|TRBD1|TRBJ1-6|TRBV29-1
SASVQGGAPLH
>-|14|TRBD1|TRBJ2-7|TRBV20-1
SARDLRQGSPYEQY
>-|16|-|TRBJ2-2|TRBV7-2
ASSLVGGGLSITGELF
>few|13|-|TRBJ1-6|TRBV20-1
SARAGFVGDSPLH
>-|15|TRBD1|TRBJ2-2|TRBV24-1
ATSDLGTGEFSGELF
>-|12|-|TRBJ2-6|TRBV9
ASTSPTGANVLT
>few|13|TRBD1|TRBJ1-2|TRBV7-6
ASSSRTGGDYGYT